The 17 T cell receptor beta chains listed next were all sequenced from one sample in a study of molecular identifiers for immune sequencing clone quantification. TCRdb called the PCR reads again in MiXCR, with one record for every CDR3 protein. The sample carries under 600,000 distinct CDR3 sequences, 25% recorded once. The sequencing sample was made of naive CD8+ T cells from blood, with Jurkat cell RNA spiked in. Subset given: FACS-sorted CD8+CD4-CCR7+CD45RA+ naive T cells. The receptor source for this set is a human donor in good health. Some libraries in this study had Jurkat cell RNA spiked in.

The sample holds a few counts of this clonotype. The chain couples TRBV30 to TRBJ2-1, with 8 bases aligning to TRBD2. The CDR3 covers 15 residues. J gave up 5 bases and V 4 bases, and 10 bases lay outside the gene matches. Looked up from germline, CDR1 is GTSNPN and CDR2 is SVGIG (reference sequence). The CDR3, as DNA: TGTGCCTGGACCTCGTTCAGCGGGGGCAACAATGAGCAGTTCTTC. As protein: CAWTSFSGGNNEQFF.

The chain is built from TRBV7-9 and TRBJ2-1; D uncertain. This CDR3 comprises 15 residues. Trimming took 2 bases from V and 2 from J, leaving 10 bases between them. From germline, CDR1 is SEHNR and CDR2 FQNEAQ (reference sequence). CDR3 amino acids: CASSLWKSPYNEQFF. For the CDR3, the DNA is TGTGCCAGCAGCTTATGGAAATCTCCCTACAATGAGCAGTTCTTC.

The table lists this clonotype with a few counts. CDR3 in DNA: TGTGCCACCAGTGACCGCAGGGAGGCTCAGCCCCAGCATTTT. Protein product: CATSDRREAQPQHF. The rearrangement uses TRBV24-1 and TRBJ1-5; possible D gene TRBD1, 5 bases. The germline V gene encodes CDR1 KGHDR and CDR2 SFDVKD. CDR3 size: 14 residues. The V and J ends lost 4 bases and 6 bases respectively, with 12 bases between them.

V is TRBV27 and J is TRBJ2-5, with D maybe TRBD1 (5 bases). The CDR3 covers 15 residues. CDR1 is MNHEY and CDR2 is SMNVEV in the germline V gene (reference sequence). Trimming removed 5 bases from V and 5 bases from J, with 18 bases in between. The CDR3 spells CASSGAPGARETQYF. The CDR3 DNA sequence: TGTGCCAGCAGTGGGGCGCCTGGGGCGAGGGAGACCCAGTACTTC.

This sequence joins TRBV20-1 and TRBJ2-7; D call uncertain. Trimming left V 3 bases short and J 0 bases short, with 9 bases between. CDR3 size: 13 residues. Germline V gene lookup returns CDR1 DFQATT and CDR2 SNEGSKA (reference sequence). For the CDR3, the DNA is TGCAGTGCTAGGTCGACCTGCTCCTACGAGCAGTACTTC. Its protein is CSARSTCSYEQYF.

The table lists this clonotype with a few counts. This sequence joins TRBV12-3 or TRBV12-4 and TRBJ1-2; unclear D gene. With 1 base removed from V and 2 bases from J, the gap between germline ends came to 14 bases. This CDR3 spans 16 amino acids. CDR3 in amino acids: CASSLGLGRPNYGYTF. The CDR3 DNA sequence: TGTGCCAGCAGTTTAGGGTTGGGCCGCCCGAACTATGGCTACACCTTC.

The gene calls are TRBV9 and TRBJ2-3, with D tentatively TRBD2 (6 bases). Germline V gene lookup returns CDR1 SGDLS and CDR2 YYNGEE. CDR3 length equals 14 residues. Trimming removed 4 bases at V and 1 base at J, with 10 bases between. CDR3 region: CASSKWGGTDTQYF. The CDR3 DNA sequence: TGTGCCAGCAGCAAGTGGGGGGGCACAGATACGCAGTATTTT.

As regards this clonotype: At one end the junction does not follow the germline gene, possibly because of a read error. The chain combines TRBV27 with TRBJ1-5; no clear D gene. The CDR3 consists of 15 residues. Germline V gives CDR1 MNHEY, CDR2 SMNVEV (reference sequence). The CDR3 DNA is TGTGCCAACAGTTTATACGCGGGATACGGACAGCCCCAGCATTTT. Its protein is CANSLYAGYGQPQHF.

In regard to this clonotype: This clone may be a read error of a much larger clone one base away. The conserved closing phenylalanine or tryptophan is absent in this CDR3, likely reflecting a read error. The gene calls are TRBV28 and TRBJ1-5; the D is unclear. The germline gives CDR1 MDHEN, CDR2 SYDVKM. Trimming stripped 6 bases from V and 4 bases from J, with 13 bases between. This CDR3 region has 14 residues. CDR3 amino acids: CASSLHRRNQPQHL. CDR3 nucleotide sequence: TGTGCCAGCAGCTTACACCGGAGAAATCAGCCCCAGCATCTT.

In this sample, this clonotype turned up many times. The CDR3 sequence is CSVEFRTGVSTDTQYF. DNA of the CDR3: TGCAGCGTTGAATTTCGGACAGGGGTATCCACAGATACGCAGTATTTT. This sequence joins TRBV29-1 and TRBJ2-3; TRBD1 aligns across 9 bases. Germline lookup yields CDR1 SQVTM and CDR2 ANQGSEA. V was pared by 2 bases and J by 2 bases, with 8 bases of the junction left unmatched. The CDR3 is 16 amino acids.

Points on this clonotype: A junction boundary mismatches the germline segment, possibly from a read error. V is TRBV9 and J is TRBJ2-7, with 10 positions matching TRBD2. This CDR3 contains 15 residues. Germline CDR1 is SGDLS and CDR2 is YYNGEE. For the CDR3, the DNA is TGTGCCAGCATCGTAGGTCTAGCGGGGGAATACGAGCAGTACTTC. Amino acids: CASIVGLAGEYEQYF. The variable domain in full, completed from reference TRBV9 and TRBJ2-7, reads DSGVTQTPKHLITATGQRVTLRCSPRSGDLSVYWYQQSLDQGLQFLIQYYNGEERAKGNILERFSAQQFPDLHSELNLSSLELGDSALYFCASIVGLAGEYEQYFGPGTRLTVT.

CDR3 coding DNA: TGTGCCAGTAGACTGACAGGGCTTAACAATCAGCCCCAGCATTTT. This encodes CASRLTGLNNQPQHF. This chain joins TRBV19 and TRBJ1-5; 7 bases fit TRBD1. Trimming removed 6 bases from V and 3 bases from J; junction bases left unmatched: 8. Germline CDR1 reads LNHDA; CDR2 reads SQIVND (reference sequence). The CDR3 consists of 15 residues.

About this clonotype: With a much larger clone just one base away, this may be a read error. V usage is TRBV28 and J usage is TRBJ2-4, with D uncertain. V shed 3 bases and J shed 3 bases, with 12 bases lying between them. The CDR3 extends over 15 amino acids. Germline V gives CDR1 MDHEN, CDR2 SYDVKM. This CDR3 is CASSLTDIDKNIQYF. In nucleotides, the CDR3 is TGTGCCAGCAGTTTGACTGATATAGACAAAAACATTCAGTACTTC.

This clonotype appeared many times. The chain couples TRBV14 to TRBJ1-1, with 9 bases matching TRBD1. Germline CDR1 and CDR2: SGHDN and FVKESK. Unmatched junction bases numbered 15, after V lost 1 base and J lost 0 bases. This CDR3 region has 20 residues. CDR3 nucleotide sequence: TGTGCCAGCAGCCAAGTAGGGCGTAGGCGGGACAGGGCCCTGAACACTGAAGCTTTCTTT. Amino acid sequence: CASSQVGRRRDRALNTEAFF.

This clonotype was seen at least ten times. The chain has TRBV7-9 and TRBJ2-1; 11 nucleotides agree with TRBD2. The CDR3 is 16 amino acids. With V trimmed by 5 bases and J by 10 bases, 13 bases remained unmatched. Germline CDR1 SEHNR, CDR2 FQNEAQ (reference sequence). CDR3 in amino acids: CASSPLTSGSTTEQFF. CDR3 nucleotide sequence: TGTGCCAGCAGCCCCCTCACTAGCGGGAGTACTACCGAGCAGTTCTTC.

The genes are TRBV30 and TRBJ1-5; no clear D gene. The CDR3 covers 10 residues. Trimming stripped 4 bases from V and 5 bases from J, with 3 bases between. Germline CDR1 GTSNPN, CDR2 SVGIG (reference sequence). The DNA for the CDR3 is TGTGCCTGGAAGGATCAGCCCCAGCATTTT. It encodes CAWKDQPQHF.

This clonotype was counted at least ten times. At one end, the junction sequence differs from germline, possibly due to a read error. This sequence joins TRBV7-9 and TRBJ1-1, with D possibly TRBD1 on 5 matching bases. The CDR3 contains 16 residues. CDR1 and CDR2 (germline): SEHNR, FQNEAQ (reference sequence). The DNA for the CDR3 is TGTGCCAGCAGCCATCCACAGGCAGGGTTGAAGACTGAAGCTTTCTTT. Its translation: CASSHPQAGLKTEAFF.